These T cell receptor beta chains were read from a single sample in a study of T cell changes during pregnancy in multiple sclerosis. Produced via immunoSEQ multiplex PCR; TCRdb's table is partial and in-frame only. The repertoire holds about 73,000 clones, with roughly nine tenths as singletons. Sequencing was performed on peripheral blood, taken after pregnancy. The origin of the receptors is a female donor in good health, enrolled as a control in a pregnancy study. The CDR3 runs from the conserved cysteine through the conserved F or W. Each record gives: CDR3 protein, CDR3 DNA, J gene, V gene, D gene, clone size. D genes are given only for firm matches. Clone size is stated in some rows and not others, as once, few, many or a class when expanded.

CASSHTRTSGEETQYF	TGCGCCAGCAGCCATACTCGGACTAGCGGGGAAGAGACCCAGTACTTC	TRBJ2-5	TRBV4-3	TRBD2	-
CASRPGQGGVLTNEKLFF	TGTGCCAGCAGACCCGGACAGGGTGGGGTATTAACTAATGAAAAACTGTTTTTT	TRBJ1-4	TRBV7-9	TRBD1	-
CASSPGLAAYEQYF	TGCGCCAGCAGCCCGGGACTAGCCGCCTACGAGCAGTACTTC	TRBJ2-7	TRBV5-1	TRBD2	once
CASSLGTGPQWLFF	TGTGCCAGCAGCTTGGGTACAGGACCTCAGTGGCTGTTTTTT	TRBJ1-4	TRBV7-9	-	-
CASSAPGQAGKNIQYF	TGTGCCAGCAGCGCCCCCGGACAGGCCGGCAAAAACATTCAGTACTTC	TRBJ2-4	TRBV9	TRBD1	-
CASSPYAGGASLFF	TGTGCCAGCAGCCCATACGCGGGGGGGGCCTCCTTGTTTTTT	TRBJ1-4	TRBV7-2	-	-
CASSIKGDTEAFF	TGTGCCAGTAGTATTAAAGGGGATACTGAAGCTTTCTTT	TRBJ1-1	TRBV19	-	-
CASSPTSGTGHYGYTF	TGTGCCAGCTCACCTACTTCCGGGACAGGGCACTATGGCTACACCTTC	TRBJ1-2	TRBV18	TRBD1	once
CSVETKGGPGELFF	TGCAGCGTTGAAACCAAAGGAGGGCCGGGGGAGCTGTTTTTT	TRBJ2-2	TRBV29-1	-	-
CASSYSSSGNTIYF	TGTGCCAGCAGTTACTCGAGTTCTGGAAACACCATATATTTT	TRBJ1-3	TRBV6-5	-	-
CSAGQVLSEAFF	TGCAGCGCGGGACAGGTACTTTCTGAAGCTTTCTTT	TRBJ1-1	TRBV29-1	TRBD1	few
CASSYKGPRGGYEQYF	TGTGCCAGCAGTTACAAGGGACCGAGGGGGGGGTACGAGCAGTACTTC	TRBJ2-7	TRBV6-5	-	-
CASSFGDRPNSPLHF	TGTGCCAGTAGTTTTGGGGACAGGCCGAATTCACCCCTCCACTTT	TRBJ1-6	TRBV19	TRBD1	-
CSVPGQGDSRLFF	TGCAGCGTACCGGGACAGGGGGACTCTCGACTGTTTTTT	TRBJ1-4	TRBV29-1	TRBD1	few
CASSLNPTTNEKLFF	TGTGCCAGCAGCTTAAATCCAACAACTAATGAAAAACTGTTTTTT	TRBJ1-4	TRBV5-4	-	-
CAWSVAAGGYETQYF	TGTGCCTGGAGTGTAGCGGCAGGGGGCTATGAGACCCAGTACTTC	TRBJ2-5	TRBV30	TRBD1	-
CASSQDDKTAPSTDTQYF	TGCGCCAGCAGCCAAGATGATAAGACAGCCCCTAGCACAGATACGCAGTATTTT	TRBJ2-3	TRBV4-3	-	-
CASSKGMNTEAFF	TGTGCCAGCTCCAAGGGGATGAACACTGAAGCTTTCTTT	TRBJ1-1	TRBV2	-	once
CASSMSPPSGTYNEQFF	TGTGCCAGTAGTATGTCCCCTCCTAGCGGGACCTACAATGAGCAGTTCTTC	TRBJ2-1	TRBV19	TRBD2	-
CASSLNRWDRGYGYTF	TGTGCCAGCAGCTTGAATCGGTGGGACAGGGGGTATGGCTACACCTTC	TRBJ1-2	TRBV5-6	TRBD1	-
CASSLTQQGTYGYTF	TGTGCCAGCAGCTTAACCCAACAGGGGACCTATGGCTACACCTTC	TRBJ1-2	TRBV7-9	TRBD1	few
CASSIGQGNTEAFF	TGTGCCAGCAGCATCGGACAGGGTAACACTGAAGCTTTCTTT	TRBJ1-1	TRBV9	TRBD1	-
CASSPLKGDGYTF	TGTGCCAGCAGTCCCCTCAAGGGAGATGGCTACACCTTC	TRBJ1-2	TRBV27	-	-
CASSLYRGQDEQYF	TGTGCCAGCAGCTTATATAGGGGGCAGGACGAGCAGTACTTC	TRBJ2-7	TRBV7-9	TRBD1	-
CASSLGGGAQETQYF	TGTGCCAGCAGCTTAGGAGGGGGGGCCCAGGAGACCCAGTACTTC	TRBJ2-5	TRBV11-2	-	-
CASSQVAVSDEAFF	TGCGCCAGCAGCCAAGTTGCGGTGTCAGACGAAGCTTTCTTT	TRBJ1-1	TRBV4-1	-	-
CASSIGQREGLGNNEQFF	TGTGCCAGCAGTATCGGGCAGCGGGAGGGCCTAGGTAACAATGAGCAGTTCTTC	TRBJ2-1	TRBV7-8	TRBD2	-
CASSKVGSGWSNSPLHF	TGTGCCAGCAGCAAAGTGGGTTCGGGATGGTCTAATTCACCCCTCCACTTT	TRBJ1-6	TRBV21-1	-	-
CASSALAATPGELFF	TGTGCCAGCAGCGCACTAGCGGCCACACCCGGGGAGCTGTTTTTT	TRBJ2-2	TRBV9	TRBD2	-
CASSTRTGSGELFF	TGTGCCAGCAGCACCCGGACAGGTTCCGGGGAGCTGTTTTTT	TRBJ2-2	TRBV11-3	TRBD1	-
CASSSLPRRGNTEAFF	TGTGCCAGCAGTTCACTCCCCCGGCGGGGCAACACTGAAGCTTTCTTT	TRBJ1-1	TRBV27	-	-
CASSEGGQGNTIYF	TGCGCCAGCAGTGAAGGTGGGCAAGGAAACACCATATATTTT	TRBJ1-3	TRBV10-1	-	-
CASSIGGSIETQYF	TGTGCCAGTAGTATAGGAGGTAGCATAGAGACCCAGTACTTC	TRBJ2-5	TRBV19	-	once
CASSWTASGNTIYF	TGTGCCAGCAGTTGGACAGCCTCTGGAAACACCATATATTTT	TRBJ1-3	TRBV6-1	-	-
CASSWTGTASSYEQYF	TGTGCCAGCAGCTGGACCGGGACAGCAAGCTCCTACGAGCAGTACTTC	TRBJ2-7	TRBV5-6	TRBD1	-
CAWSVLNSYNSPLHF	TGTGCCTGGAGTGTACTTAACTCCTATAATTCACCCCTCCACTTT	TRBJ1-6	TRBV30	-	-
CASSEPDRANTEAFF	TGTGCCAGCAGTGAACCCGACAGGGCAAACACTGAAGCTTTCTTT	TRBJ1-1	TRBV2	TRBD1	-
CASSQEWATAGGPDTGELFF	TGTGCCAGCAGCCAAGAGTGGGCCACAGCGGGAGGACCGGACACCGGGGAGCTGTTTTTT	TRBJ2-2	TRBV4-2	TRBD2	-
CASSLPSGGASTYEQYF	TGTGCCAGCAGCTTACCTAGCGGGGGGGCGAGTACCTACGAGCAGTACTTC	TRBJ2-7	TRBV7-6	TRBD2	once
CASSPRQGDSYEQYF	TGCGCCAGCAGCCCACGACAGGGGGACTCCTACGAGCAGTACTTC	TRBJ2-7	TRBV5-1	TRBD1	-
CASSSKRLYNEQFF	TGTGCCAGCAGCTCTAAGCGTCTCTACAATGAGCAGTTCTTC	TRBJ2-1	TRBV7-2	-	-
CATSREGGQKKETQYF	TGTGCCACCAGCAGAGAGGGCGGACAGAAGAAAGAGACCCAGTACTTC	TRBJ2-5	TRBV15	-	-
CASTRTGDGNTIYF	TGTGCCAGTACCAGGACAGGGGACGGAAACACCATATATTTT	TRBJ1-3	TRBV19	TRBD1	once
CASSSDRWQPNEKLFF	TGTGCCAGCAGTTCGGACAGGTGGCAGCCTAATGAAAAACTGTTTTTT	TRBJ1-4	TRBV27	TRBD1	once
CAWSDFTEAFF	TGTGCCTGGAGTGACTTCACTGAAGCTTTCTTT	TRBJ1-1	TRBV30	-	few
CASSESGRAGNTEAFF	TGTGCCAGCAGTGAATCTGGGCGAGCGGGGAACACTGAAGCTTTCTTT	TRBJ1-1	TRBV6-1	-	-
CASSPPLSGRSYNEQFF	TGTGCCAGTAGTCCCCCCTTAAGCGGGAGATCCTACAATGAGCAGTTCTTC	TRBJ2-1	TRBV19	TRBD2	-
CASSDSDTEQFF	TGTGCCAGCAGTGACTCGGACACTGAGCAGTTCTTC	TRBJ2-1	TRBV6-4	-	-
CSVDDRGRSGANVLTF	TGCAGCGTTGACGACAGGGGGAGATCTGGGGCCAACGTCCTGACTTTC	TRBJ2-6	TRBV29-1	TRBD1	-